Sequencing of this T cell receptor (beta chain) was carried out in a study of cytomegalovirus exposure and HLA in healthy donors (dated by TCRdb to about 2017). At the level of the whole study: An earlier analysis of approximately 590 of the donors reported 250 to 350 Gb of sequence data and approximately 110 million unique TCR beta sequences from 150 million to 200 million T cells. A later genetic analysis took genome-wide SNP genotypes for about 60% of the roughly 670 donors and used that subset as a discovery cohort. The number of donors typed differed by locus, with 629-630 for A, B, C, DRB1 and DQB1, around 560 for DQA1, over 600 for DPA1, and around 460 for DPB1. To predict cytomegalovirus infection status, the study brought together high-throughput TCR immunosequencing, statistical association of individual TCRs with disease status, and machine learning. On average, 235,054 unique TCR beta nucleotide sequences were sequenced per donor among fewer than 500 genotyped donors of the cohort, with roughly a sixth of those sequences being non-productive. Every repertoire in the discovery cohort had been generated on one and the same sequencing platform. In addition to the first cohort of several hundred subjects, a separate validation cohort of 130 or so different subjects was used. Donor age, sex, ethnicity and CMV serostatus were collected together with the repertoire data. Of the approximately 400 genotyped donors, 65% to 90% fell in the genetic ancestry cluster associated with self-reported Caucasian donors. Five DR-DQ haplotypes were treated as single units for association and clustering because of strong linkage in the cohort. To decide whether each TCR beta V gene segment behaved as functional or pseudogenic, an earlier analysis of 587 of the donors relied on high-throughput TCR beta sequencing. The study was designed to test whether signatures of past pathogen exposure could be identified by cataloging public T cell receptors. Rather than drawing on any new phenotypic data, the later analysis identified candidate immune exposures from TCR beta sequences and the way those sequences occurred across donors. In a later analysis, previously published TCR beta repertoires from roughly 710 donors were re-analyzed and high-resolution HLA genotyping was added so that TCR occurrence patterns could be studied. An early release that covered around 590 HLA-typed donors contained about 300 gigabases of sequencing data and tens of millions of unique TCR sequences. Class I and class II HLA loci were covered by the typing at four-digit resolution. The T cell repertoires of 550 to 850 subjects were profiled by immunosequencing and related to cytomegalovirus serostatus.

Note on this clone: Its antigen is still unknown. The record has no base qualities; no much larger clone is one base away.

The library was made by the immunoSEQ multiplex PCR assay. A mixture of 60 forward primers for TCR Vbeta segments and 13 reverse primers for TCR Jbeta segments was used in the multiplex PCR. Amplification of the CDR3 region of rearranged TCR beta genes was performed with a multiplex PCR assay on genomic DNA. On the Illumina HiSeq System, the amplified TCR beta libraries were sequenced as 87-base-pair reads. In the paper's pipeline: A later analysis counted approximately 84 million unique TCR beta chains across the 670 or so repertoires, and some 11 million of these chains were shared by at least two donors. Raw reads were error-corrected and collapsed into unique sequences with a nearest-neighbor algorithm that merged closely related sequences to remove PCR and sequencing errors. Alignment of CDR3 sequences to IMGT reference sequences was used to assign V, D and J gene segments. For a sequence to be retained, a match of at least six nucleotides was required to both a V gene segment and a J gene segment. A rearrangement was called productive if the CDR3 had no stop codons and remained in frame with V and J, and every other rearrangement was called non-productive. CDR3 was defined by IMGT convention, running from the second conserved V-encoded cysteine to the conserved J-encoded phenylalanine. Sequences without an unambiguous match to a single V gene segment were excluded from the earlier analysis of 450 to 650 of the donors. An earlier analysis of some 500 of the donors classified V segments as functional when productive rearrangements were above 56.7% and as segregating when the standard deviation between donors was above 5%. A statistical classification framework was built for diagnosing cytomegalovirus status from the catalog of TCR beta chain sequences. In a later analysis, V and J genes were assigned by comparing TCR nucleotide sequences against IMGT/GENE-DB human TR gene sequences. The TCRdist pipeline was used in a later analysis to assign CDR3 sequences and most-parsimonious VDJ recombination scenarios. In a later analysis, each TCR beta chain was defined by its CDR3 amino acid sequence together with its V-gene family, and reads without a unique V-gene family were excluded. To address suspected cross-contamination and a sequencing artifact, a later analysis removed over 500 highly shared, low-generation-probability nucleotide sequences. In a later analysis, a clonal expansion index for each public chain was calculated from normalized within-repertoire ranks of inferred template counts. A later analysis computed generation probabilities with a VDJ recombination model fitted to out-of-frame rearrangements, and checked the results against IGoR. A later analysis scored TCR-TCR, TCR-HLA and TCR-CMV co-occurrence with hypergeometric tests, applying a repertoire-size bias correction to TCR pairs. To estimate false discovery rates, a later analysis permuted the HLA or CMV assignments 20 times. In a later analysis, co-occurring TCRs were grouped using DBSCAN, with TCRdist sequence similarity added in when clustering inside HLA-allele-positive subsets. Co-occurrence clustering excluded repertoires with fewer than 30,000 or more than 120,000 public chains, plus five with anomalous nucleotide sharing. The source is immuneACCESS, and TCRdb retained only in-frame sequences with V and J called. Part of the clones is not carried over; for the studies checked, unresolved V genes explain less than half of this, and the remainder is unexplained. That table gives V, J and clone size, and the DNA gave D and trimming. The sample table contains about 160,000 clones; only one count was recorded for 65% to 85% of them. The leading ten clones occupy 6.3% of the sample.

The junction shows trimming of 7 bases on V and 4 bases on J, and the gene matches do not reach 3 bases of it. Looking up the germline V gene yields CDR1 SNHLY and CDR2 FYNNEI. From the cysteine up to the phenylalanine, the CDR3 has a length of 14 residues. The read is trimmed to its CDR3 DNA, 42 bases read in frame from base 1. General findings and caveats noted by the study authors: Roughly uniform sequencing depth across donors was assumed in presence/absence analyses, although this assumption may not hold. Immune exposure information for the cohort was limited to CMV serostatus. In vitro tests confirmed that a few of the cytomegalovirus-associated TCR beta chains recognize cytomegalovirus antigens. Compared with the approximately 670-donor mean, donors in an Asian-associated ancestry cluster had fewer N-insertions in productive TCRs, according to a later genetic analysis. According to a later analysis, most CMV-associated TCR beta chains appeared to be HLA-restricted, and the HLA associations seemed to be driven largely by CMV exposure. The 87-base-pair reads could not distinguish some IMGT-functional V segments, including TRBV6-2 and TRBV6-3, so those segments were excluded. V-gene and J-gene trimming of TCR beta chains was associated with a missense DCLRE1C variant in a later genetic analysis, and the association was replicated in an independent cohort. An earlier analysis of several hundred of the donors showed that most TCR beta V segments appeared in productive rearrangements either about 87% or about 30% of the time, which broadly matched IMGT annotations. Only TCR beta chains were sequenced in this cohort, and the absence of alpha or paired-chain data limited detectable features. The study gave a list of roughly 150 TCR beta chains associated with cytomegalovirus. Cytomegalovirus status was reported to be diagnosed by the classifier with high specificity and sensitivity in both the original and validation cohorts. A later analysis found that HLA-associated TCR beta chains were more clonally expanded and had lower generation probabilities than equally common non-associated chains. When HLA alleles, especially DR and DQ, strongly co-occurred, TCR associations were difficult to assign to individual alleles. A group of highly shared sequence variants was considered likely to be a technical artifact of the sequencing pipeline. In a later analysis, several top co-occurrence clusters were reported to appear linked to parvovirus B19, influenza, CMV and Epstein-Barr virus. In a later analysis, the rate of TCR association differed among HLA loci, with DRB1 alleles having the most associated TCRs and HLA-C alleles having the fewest. A further reported finding was that TCR beta sequences accurately predicted the HLA-A and HLA-B alleles for most subjects in the first cohort. Most TCR sequences were observed very rarely across donors, whereas some public TCRs were present in many individuals. The authors suggested that the approach could potentially be extended to other disease states and immunological phenotypes. Linkage disequilibrium might explain the correlated functional status among segregating V segments, but an unknown experimental factor could not be ruled out. A later analysis associated approximately 17,000 TCR beta sequences with specific HLA alleles at a false discovery rate of 0.05. Because HLA typing was missing for some donors at each locus, association tests included only the typed subset. Because counts were too low, more than 15 rarely observed V segments, including chromosome 9 orphons, were left out of the earlier analysis of a few hundred of the donors.

The cohort comprised fewer than 750 healthy bone marrow donors. All cohort members were sampled while nominally healthy, although unrecorded immune exposures were likely present. The donor tested CMV seropositive and was one of the 289 seropositive cohort members. A peripheral blood sample was provided by each donor, and peripheral blood mononuclear cells were used for TCR beta sequencing. The Qiagen DNeasy Blood Extraction Kit was used to extract genomic DNA from the blood cell samples. The chain is assembled from TRBV2 and TRBJ1-5, and 11 junction bases match TRBD1. The specimen sequenced was PBMCs. The sequence was collected from a male donor in good health and CMV-seropositive. The CDR3 region has the sequence CASTGTGGNQPQHF. The nucleotide sequence is given as TGTGCCAGCACCGGGACAGGGGGGAATCAGCCCCAGCATTTT.